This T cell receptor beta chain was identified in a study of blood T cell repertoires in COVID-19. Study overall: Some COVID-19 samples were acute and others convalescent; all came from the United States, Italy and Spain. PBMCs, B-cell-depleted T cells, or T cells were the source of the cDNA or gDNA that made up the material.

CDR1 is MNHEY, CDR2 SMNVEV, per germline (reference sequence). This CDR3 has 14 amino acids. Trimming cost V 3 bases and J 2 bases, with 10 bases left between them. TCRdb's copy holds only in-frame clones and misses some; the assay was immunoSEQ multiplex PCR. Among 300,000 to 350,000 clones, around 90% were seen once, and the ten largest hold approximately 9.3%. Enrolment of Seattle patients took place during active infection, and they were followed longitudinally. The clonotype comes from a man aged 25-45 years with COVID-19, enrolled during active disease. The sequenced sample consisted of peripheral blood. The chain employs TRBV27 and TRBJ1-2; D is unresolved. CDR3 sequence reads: CASSFVPGNYGYTF. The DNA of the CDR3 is TGTGCCAGCAGTTTTGTACCGGGGAACTATGGCTACACCTTC.